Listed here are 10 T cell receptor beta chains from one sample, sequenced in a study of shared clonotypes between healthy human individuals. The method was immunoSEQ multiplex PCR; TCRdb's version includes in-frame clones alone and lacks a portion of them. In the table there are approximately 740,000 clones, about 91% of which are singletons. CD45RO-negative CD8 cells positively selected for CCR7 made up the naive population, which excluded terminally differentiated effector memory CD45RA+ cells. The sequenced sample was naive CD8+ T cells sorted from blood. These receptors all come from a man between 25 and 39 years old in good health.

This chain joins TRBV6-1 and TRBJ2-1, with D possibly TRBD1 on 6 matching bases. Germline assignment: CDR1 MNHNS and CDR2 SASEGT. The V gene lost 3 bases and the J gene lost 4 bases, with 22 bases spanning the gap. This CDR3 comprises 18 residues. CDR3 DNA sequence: TGTGCCAGCAGTGACAGGGGATTGGGGACGGTCCCATACAATGAGCAGTTCTTC. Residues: CASSDRGLGTVPYNEQFF.

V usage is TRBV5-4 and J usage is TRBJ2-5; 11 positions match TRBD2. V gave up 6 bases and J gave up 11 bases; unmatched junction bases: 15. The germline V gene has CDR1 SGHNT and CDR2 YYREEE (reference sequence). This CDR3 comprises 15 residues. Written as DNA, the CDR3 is TGTGCCAGCACCATTGCCGGGACTAGCGGAAAGAGTCAGTACTTC. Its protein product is CASTIAGTSGKSQYF.

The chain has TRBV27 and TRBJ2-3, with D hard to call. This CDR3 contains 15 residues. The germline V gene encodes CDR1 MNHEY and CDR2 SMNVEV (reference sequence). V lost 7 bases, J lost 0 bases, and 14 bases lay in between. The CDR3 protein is CASTSTLSSTDTQYF. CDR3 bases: TGTGCCAGCACCTCGACCCTCTCTAGCACAGATACGCAGTATTTT.

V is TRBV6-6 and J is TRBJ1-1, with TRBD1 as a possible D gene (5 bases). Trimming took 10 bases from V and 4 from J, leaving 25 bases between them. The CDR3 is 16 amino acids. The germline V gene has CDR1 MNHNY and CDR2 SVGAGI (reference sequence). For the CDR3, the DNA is TGTGCCATCATGGACTACGCAGGGAAAAGGAGCACTGAAGCTTTCTTT. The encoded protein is CAIMDYAGKRSTEAFF.

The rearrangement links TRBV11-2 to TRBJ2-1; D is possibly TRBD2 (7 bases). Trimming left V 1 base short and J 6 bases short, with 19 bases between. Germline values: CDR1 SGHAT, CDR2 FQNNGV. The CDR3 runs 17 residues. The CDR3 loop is CASSLGGLGGVANEQFF. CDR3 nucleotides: TGTGCCAGCAGCTTAGGCGGACTAGGGGGGGTGGCCAATGAGCAGTTCTTC.

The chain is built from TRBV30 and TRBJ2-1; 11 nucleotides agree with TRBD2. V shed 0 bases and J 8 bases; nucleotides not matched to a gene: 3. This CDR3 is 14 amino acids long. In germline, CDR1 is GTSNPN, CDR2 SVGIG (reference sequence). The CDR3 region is CAWSVIAGGDEQFF. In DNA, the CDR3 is TGTGCCTGGAGTGTTATAGCGGGAGGGGATGAGCAGTTCTTC.

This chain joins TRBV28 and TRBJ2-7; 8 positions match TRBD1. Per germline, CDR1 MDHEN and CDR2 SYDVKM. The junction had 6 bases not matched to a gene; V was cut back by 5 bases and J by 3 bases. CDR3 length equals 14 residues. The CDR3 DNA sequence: TGTGCCAGCAGTACCGGGACAGGAAACTACGAGCAGTACTTC. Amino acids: CASSTGTGNYEQYF.

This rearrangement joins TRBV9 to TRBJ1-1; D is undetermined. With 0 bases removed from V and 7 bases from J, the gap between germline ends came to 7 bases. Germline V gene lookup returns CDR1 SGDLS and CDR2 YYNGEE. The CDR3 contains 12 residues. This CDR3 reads CASSVESGEAFF. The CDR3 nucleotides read TGTGCCAGCAGCGTAGAAAGCGGTGAAGCTTTCTTT.

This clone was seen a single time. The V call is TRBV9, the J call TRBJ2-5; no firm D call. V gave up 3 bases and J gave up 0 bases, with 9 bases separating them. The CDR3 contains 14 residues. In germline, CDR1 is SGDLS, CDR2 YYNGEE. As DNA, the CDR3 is TGTGCCAGCAGCGGAGACTTGTACCAAGAGACCCAGTACTTC. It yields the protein CASSGDLYQETQYF.

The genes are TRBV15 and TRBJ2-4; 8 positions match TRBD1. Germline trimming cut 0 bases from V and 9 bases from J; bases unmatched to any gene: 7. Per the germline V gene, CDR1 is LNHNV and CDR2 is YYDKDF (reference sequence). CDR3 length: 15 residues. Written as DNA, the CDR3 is TGTGCCACCAGCAGAGATCAGGGGGCAGTCAGCATTCAGTACTTC. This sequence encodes CATSRDQGAVSIQYF.